The subject of this entry is one TCR beta chain. Its target is unknown. The junction does not match germline at one end; this may be a read error. This sample was taken from a study of blood T cells in healthy people across ages. Overall study findings and caveats: Percentage of naive T cells showed a strong correlation with TCR beta diversity.

For the second PCR, which ran for roughly 6 to 12 cycles, a sample-barcoded 5' primer and a J-beta primer mix were used. Via MiXCR, TCRdb re-called the 5' RACE reads, giving one row per CDR3 protein. The sample carries under 2,000,000 distinct CDR3 sequences, around 50% recorded once. The sequence was collected from a woman aged 40 to 55 in good health. Sequencing input: blood.

CDR3 loop: CASNYDSRRDEQYF. The DNA for the CDR3 is TGTGCCAGCAATTACGACTCCCGCCGGGACGAGCAGTACTTC. The chain is built from TRBV6-2 or TRBV6-3 and TRBJ2-7; the D is unclear. This CDR3 region has 14 residues. Germline CDR1 is MNHEY and CDR2 is SVGEGT.